The clone carrying this T cell receptor (beta chain) showed up many times. Its antigen is unknown. A junction end diverges from the germline sequence, so it may reflect a read error. This entry comes from a study of T cells in Graves' hyperthyroidism and ophthalmopathy. Amplification of TCR beta CDR3 regions was performed using RNA transcripts as template. The HTBI primer set was used in a first-round RT-PCR of the TCR CDR3. TCRdb reanalysed the multiplex PCR reads using MiXCR and keeps one entry per CDR3 protein. The sample comprises approximately 710,000 distinct CDR3 sequences, around a sixth of which are singletons, and 15% rests with the top ten. The CDR3 sequence is 12 residues long. Uncontrolled infection, other autoimmune disease, pregnancy or lactation barred patients from enrollment. In making diagnoses, clinical symptoms, serum thyroxine and TRAb, thyroid ultrasound and orbital computed tomography were all used.

Whole-study findings and limits: In the blood, most expanded thyroid clonotypes above 0.001 appeared as well. Ophthalmopathy and stable hyperthyroidism were told apart by a 13 V-J model.

The material sequenced was blood. This TCR was sampled from a man in his forties or fifties with Graves' hyperthyroidism. The chain recombines TRBV12-3 or TRBV12-4 with TRBJ2-1; possible D gene TRBD2, 5 bases. The CDR3 sequence: CASSLARNEQFF. CDR3 nucleotide sequence: TGTGCCAGCAGTCTAGCAAGGAATGAGCAGTTCTTC.